This passage covers 11 T cell receptor beta chains from one sample sequenced in a study of blood T cells in healthy people across ages. A second PCR of 7 to 11 cycles used a sample-barcoded 5' primer and a J-beta primer mix. TCRdb re-derived calls from the 5' RACE reads in MiXCR, one entry per CDR3 protein. The sample includes 850,000 to 1,300,000 distinct CDR3 sequences, around 45% of them seen just once. Sequences were obtained from blood. Source of these receptors: a woman aged 55-69 years in good health.

The chain links TRBV12-3 or TRBV12-4 to TRBJ2-2, with D unclear. V was cut by 7 bases and J by 1 base, with 10 bases left in between. The CDR3 contains 14 residues. The CDR3 sequence: CASTVNMNTGELFF. DNA of the CDR3: TGTGCCAGCACCGTTAATATGAACACCGGGGAGCTGTTTTTT.

The rearrangement joins TRBV6-5 to TRBJ2-5; D uncertain. This CDR3 comprises 14 residues. V gave up 2 bases and J gave up 0 bases, with 7 bases separating them. CDR1 and CDR2 (germline): MNHEY, SVGAGI. CDR3 sequence reads: CASSYAEYQETQYF. DNA of the CDR3: TGTGCCAGCAGTTACGCAGAATACCAAGAGACCCAGTACTTC.

V gene TRBV27 combines with J gene TRBJ2-3, with TRBD2 matching 11 bases. J was trimmed by 1 base and V by 1 base; bases with no gene match: 4. This CDR3 is 17 amino acids long. CDR1 and CDR2 from the germline V gene are MNHEY and SMNVEV (reference sequence). The CDR3 sequence is CASSLFYSGRGTDTQYF. DNA of the CDR3: TGTGCCAGCAGTTTATTCTATAGCGGGAGGGGCACAGATACGCAGTATTTT.

About this clonotype itself: A much larger clone differs from this one at a single base, so this may be a read error. The rearrangement joins TRBV29-1 to TRBJ2-7, with 7 nucleotides matching TRBD1. This CDR3 is built from 16 residues. Trimming removed 4 bases from V and 3 bases from J; junction bases left unmatched: 15. Germline V gene data show CDR1 as SQVTM and CDR2 as ANQGSEA. Here the CDR3 DNA reads TGCAGCGTTGGAGCAAAAACAGGGGCAACGAACTACGAGCAGTACTTC. Its translation is CSVGAKTGATNYEQYF.

Concerning this clonotype itself: A much larger clone differs by one base, so this may be a read error. This chain uses TRBV11-2 with TRBJ2-1; 11 nucleotides line up with TRBD2. After removal of 1 base from V and 4 bases from J, the junction contained 3 bases not matched to a gene. Germline V gene lookup returns CDR1 SGHAT and CDR2 FQNNGV. This CDR3 has 16 residues. As DNA, the CDR3 is TGTGCCAGCAGCTTAGTTGCTAGCGGGAGGTACAATGAGCAGTTCTTC. Its protein is CASSLVASGRYNEQFF.

This clonotype was counted between two and nine times. The chain joins TRBV7-2 to TRBJ1-2, with D possibly TRBD1 on 5 matching bases. Trimming took 5 bases from V and 4 from J, leaving 26 bases between them. The CDR3 contains 18 residues. The germline V gene has CDR1 SGHTA and CDR2 FQGNSA. CDR3 protein: CASSPGAQARGWGYGYTF. The CDR3 bases are TGTGCCAGCAGCCCAGGTGCACAGGCTCGAGGGTGGGGCTATGGCTACACCTTC.

This clonotype was detected a few times. The chain joins TRBV20-1 to TRBJ2-1; the match to TRBD2 covers 10 bases. The length of the CDR3 is 14 residues. The V gene end was trimmed by 6 bases and the J gene end by 5 bases; junction bases not matched to a gene: 7. Germline lookup yields CDR1 DFQATT and CDR2 SNEGSKA (reference sequence). The chain's CDR3 is CSAISGRRNNEQFF. The CDR3 DNA follows: TGCAGTGCAATTAGCGGGAGGAGGAACAATGAGCAGTTCTTC.

In its sample, this clonotype was seen a few times. V is TRBV4-1 and J is TRBJ1-4, with D maybe TRBD1 (5 bases). Germline V lookup: CDR1 MGHRA, CDR2 YSYEKL. This CDR3 has 18 residues. V was cut by 1 base and J by 8 bases, with 23 bases left in between. This CDR3 reads CASSQVWDTGDRAEKLFF. CDR3 in DNA: TGCGCCAGCAGCCAAGTATGGGATACAGGTGACCGGGCCGAAAAACTGTTTTTT.

This chain uses TRBV28 with TRBJ2-5; 9 positions agree with TRBD1. V trimming: 6 bases; J trimming: 5 bases; junction bases outside the gene matches: 13. The CDR3 is 16 amino acids. CDR1 is MDHEN, CDR2 SYDVKM, per germline. The CDR3 DNA sequence: TGTGCCAGCAGATCCAGCCGGGACAGGGATTTTGAGACCCAGTACTTC. The encoded protein is CASRSSRDRDFETQYF.

This clonotype was seen a handful of times. The V and J genes are TRBV2 and TRBJ2-5; TRBD1 might be the D (6 bases). The germline CDR1 and CDR2 sequences are SNHLY and FYNNEI. Trimming removed 4 bases at V and 8 bases at J, with 8 bases between. This CDR3 is built from 11 residues. CDR3 sequence (DNA): TGTGCCAGCAGTGGGGACATAACCCAGTACTTC. Its translation is CASSGDITQYF.

This clonotype was detected only a few times. J is TRBJ2-1 and V is TRBV10-3, with TRBD2 matching over 11 bases. The CDR3 length is 16 residues. V lost 2 bases to trimming and J lost 12 bases; unmatched junction nucleotides: 12. CDR1 is ENHRY, CDR2 SYGVKD, per germline. The CDR3 loop reads CAISETSGSAPWGQFF. CDR3 coding DNA: TGTGCCATCAGTGAGACTAGCGGGAGTGCCCCCTGGGGGCAGTTCTTC.